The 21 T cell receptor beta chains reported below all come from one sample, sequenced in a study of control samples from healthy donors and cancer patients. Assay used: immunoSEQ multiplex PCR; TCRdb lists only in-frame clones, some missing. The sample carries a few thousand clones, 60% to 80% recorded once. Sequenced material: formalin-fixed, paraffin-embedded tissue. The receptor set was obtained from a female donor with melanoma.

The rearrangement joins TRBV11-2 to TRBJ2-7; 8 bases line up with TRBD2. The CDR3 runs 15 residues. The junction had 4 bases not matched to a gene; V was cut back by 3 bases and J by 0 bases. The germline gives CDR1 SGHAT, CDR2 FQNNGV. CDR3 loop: CASSFSGASSYEQYF. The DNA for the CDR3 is TGTGCCAGCAGCTTTAGCGGGGCGAGCTCCTACGAGCAGTACTTC.

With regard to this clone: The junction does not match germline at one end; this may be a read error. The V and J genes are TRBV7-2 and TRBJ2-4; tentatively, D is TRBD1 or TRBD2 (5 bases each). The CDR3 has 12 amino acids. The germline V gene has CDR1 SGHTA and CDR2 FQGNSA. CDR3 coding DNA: TGTGCCAGCAGCTTAGACGGGTGGGACCCGGAGTTC. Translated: CASSLDGWDPEF.

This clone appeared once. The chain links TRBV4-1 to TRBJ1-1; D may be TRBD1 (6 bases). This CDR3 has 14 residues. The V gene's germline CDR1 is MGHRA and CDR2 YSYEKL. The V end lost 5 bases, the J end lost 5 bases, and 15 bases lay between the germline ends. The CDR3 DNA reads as TGCGCCAGCAGCGAAACAGGGTGGCAGACTGAAGCTTTCTTT. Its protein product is CASSETGWQTEAFF.

The CDR3 sequence is CAGGAIQEKLFF. Written as DNA, the CDR3 is TGTGCCGGGGGGGCGATTCAAGAAAAACTGTTTTTT. The genes are TRBV30 and TRBJ1-4; D may be TRBD1 (6 bases). The CDR3 runs 12 residues. V lost 8 bases to trimming and J lost 8 bases, with 15 bases between them. CDR1 GTSNPN and CDR2 SVGIG come from the germline V gene (reference sequence).

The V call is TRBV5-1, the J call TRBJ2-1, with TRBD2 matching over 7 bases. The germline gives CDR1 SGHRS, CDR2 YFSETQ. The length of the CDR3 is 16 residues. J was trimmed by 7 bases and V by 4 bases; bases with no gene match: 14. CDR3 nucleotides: TGCGCCAGCAGCCACATCTCTGGCGGGAGCTTGAATGAGCAGTTCTTC. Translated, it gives CASSHISGGSLNEQFF.

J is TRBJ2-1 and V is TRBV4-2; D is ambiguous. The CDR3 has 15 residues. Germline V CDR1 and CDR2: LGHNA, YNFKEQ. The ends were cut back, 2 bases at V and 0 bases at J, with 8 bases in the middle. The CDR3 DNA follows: TGTGCCAGCAGCCAATCACTAAGCTCCTACAATGAGCAGTTCTTC. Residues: CASSQSLSSYNEQFF.

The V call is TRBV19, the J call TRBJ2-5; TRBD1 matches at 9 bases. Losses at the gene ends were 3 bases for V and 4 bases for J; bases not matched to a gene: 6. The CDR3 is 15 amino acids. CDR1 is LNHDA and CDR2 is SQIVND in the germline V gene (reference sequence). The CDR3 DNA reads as TGTGCCAGTAGTATGGGACAGGGTTCCGTAGAGACCCAGTACTTC. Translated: CASSMGQGSVETQYF.

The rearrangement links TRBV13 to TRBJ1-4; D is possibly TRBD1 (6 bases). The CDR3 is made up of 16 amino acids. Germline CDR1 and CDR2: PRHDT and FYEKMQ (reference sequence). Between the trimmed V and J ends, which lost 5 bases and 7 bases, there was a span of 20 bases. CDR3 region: CASSPGRAWGREKLFF. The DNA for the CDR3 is TGTGCCAGCAGCCCCGGGAGGGCCTGGGGGCGTGAAAAACTGTTTTTT.

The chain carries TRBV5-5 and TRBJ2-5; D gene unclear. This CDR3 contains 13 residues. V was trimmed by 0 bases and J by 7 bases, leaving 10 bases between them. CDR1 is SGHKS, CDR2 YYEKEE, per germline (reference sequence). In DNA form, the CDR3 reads TGTGCCAGCAGCTTGGAAACATTGGGGACCCAGTACTTC. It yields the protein CASSLETLGTQYF.

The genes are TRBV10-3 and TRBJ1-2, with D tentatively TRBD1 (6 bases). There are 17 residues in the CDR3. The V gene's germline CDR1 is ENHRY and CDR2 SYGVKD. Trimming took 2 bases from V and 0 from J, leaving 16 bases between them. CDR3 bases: TGTGCCATCAGTGAGGTGCCGGGGGCCAGAGCTAACTATGGCTACACCTTC. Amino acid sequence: CAISEVPGARANYGYTF.

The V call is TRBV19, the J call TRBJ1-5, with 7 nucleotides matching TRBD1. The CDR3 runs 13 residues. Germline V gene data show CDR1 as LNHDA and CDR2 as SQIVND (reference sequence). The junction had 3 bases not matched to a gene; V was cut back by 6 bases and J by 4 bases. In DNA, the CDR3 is TGTGCCAGTAGGGACAGGAGGAATCAGCCCCAGCATTTT. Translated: CASRDRRNQPQHF.

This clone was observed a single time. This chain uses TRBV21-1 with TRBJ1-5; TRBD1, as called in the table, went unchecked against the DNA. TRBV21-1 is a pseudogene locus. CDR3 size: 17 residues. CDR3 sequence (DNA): TGTGCCAGCAGCGGGGCGGCTACAGGGGCCCGCAATCAGCCCCAGCATTTT. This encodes CASSGAATGARNQPQHF.

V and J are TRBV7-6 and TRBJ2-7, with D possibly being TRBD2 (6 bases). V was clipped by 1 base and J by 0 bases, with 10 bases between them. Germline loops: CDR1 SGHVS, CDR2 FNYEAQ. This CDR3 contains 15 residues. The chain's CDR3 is CASSLEATSSYEQYF. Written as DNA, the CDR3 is TGTGCCAGCAGCTTAGAAGCGACTAGCTCCTACGAGCAGTACTTC.

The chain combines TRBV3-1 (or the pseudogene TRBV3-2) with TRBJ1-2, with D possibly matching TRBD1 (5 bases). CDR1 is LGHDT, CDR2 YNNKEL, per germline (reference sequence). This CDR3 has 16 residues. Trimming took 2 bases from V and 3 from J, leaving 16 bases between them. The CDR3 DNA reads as TGTGCCAGCAGCCAAAGAAAACTGCAGGGCGACTATGGCTACACCTTC. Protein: CASSQRKLQGDYGYTF.

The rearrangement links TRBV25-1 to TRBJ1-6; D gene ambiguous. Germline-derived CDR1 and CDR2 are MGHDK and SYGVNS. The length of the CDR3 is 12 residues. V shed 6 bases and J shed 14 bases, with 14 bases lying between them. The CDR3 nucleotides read TGTGCCAGCAGCGGCCATGGCTCATCCCTCCACTTT. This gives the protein CASSGHGSSLHF.

The CDR3 here is CASSLAGAAGNTIYF. CDR3 DNA sequence: TGTGCCAGCAGCTTAGCTGGGGCGGCCGGAAACACCATATATTTT. This chain joins TRBV7-2 and TRBJ1-3; the D gene is possibly TRBD1 (5 bases). This CDR3 spans 15 amino acids. V was clipped by 0 bases and J by 4 bases, with 10 bases between them. CDR1 is SGHTA and CDR2 is FQGNSA in the germline V gene. The variable domain in full, completed from reference TRBV7-2 and TRBJ1-3, reads GAGVSQSPSNKVTEKGKDVELRCDPISGHTALYWYRQSLGQGLEFLIYFQGNSAPDKSGLPSDRFSAERTGGSVSTLTIQRTQQEDSAVYLCASSLAGAAGNTIYFGEGSWLTVV.

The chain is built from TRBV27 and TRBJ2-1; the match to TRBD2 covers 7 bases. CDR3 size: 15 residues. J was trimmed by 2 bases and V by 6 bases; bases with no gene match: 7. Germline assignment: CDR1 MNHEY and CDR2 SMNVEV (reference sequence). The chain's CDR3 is CASSIPSGPYNEQFF. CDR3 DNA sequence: TGTGCCAGCAGCATACCTAGCGGACCCTACAATGAGCAGTTCTTC.

The CDR3 nucleotides read TGTGCCAGCAGTTACTCGGAAGGTACGCAGTATTTT. Amino acids: CASSYSEGTQYF. The V gene is TRBV6-2 or TRBV6-3, the J gene TRBJ2-3; D is undetermined. Trimming removed 0 bases at V and 8 bases at J, with 6 bases between. CDR3 length: 12 residues. Germline V gene sequence: CDR1 MNHEY, CDR2 SVGEGT.

The CDR3 spells CASSLGPGVGETQYF. CDR3 nucleotides: TGTGCCAGCAGCTTAGGACCAGGGGTAGGGGAGACCCAGTACTTC. J is TRBJ2-5 and V is TRBV7-3; weak D call: TRBD1 (6 bases). Germline CDR1 is SGHTA and CDR2 is FQGTGA. The V and J ends lost 2 bases and 5 bases respectively, with 15 bases between them. The CDR3 runs 15 residues. The full variable domain, completed using reference TRBV7-3 and TRBJ2-5, is GAGVSQTPSNKVTEKGKYVELRCDPISGHTALYWYRQSLGQGPEFLIYFQGTGAADDSGLPNDRFFAVRPEGSVSTLKIQRTERGDSAVYLCASSLGPGVGETQYFGPGTRLLVL.

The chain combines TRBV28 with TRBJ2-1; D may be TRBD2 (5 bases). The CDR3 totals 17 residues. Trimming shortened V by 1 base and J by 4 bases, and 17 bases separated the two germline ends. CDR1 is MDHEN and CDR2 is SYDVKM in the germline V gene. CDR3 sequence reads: CASSLSRALVLYNEQFF. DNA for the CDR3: TGTGCCAGCAGTTTATCGAGGGCACTAGTCTTATACAATGAGCAGTTCTTC.

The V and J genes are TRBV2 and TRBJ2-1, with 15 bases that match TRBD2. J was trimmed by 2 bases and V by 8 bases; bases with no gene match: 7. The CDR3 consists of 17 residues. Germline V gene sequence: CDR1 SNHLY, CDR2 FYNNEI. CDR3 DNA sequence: TGTGCCAGCGGGGGACTAGCGGGAGGAGCACCCTACAATGAGCAGTTCTTC. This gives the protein CASGGLAGGAPYNEQFF. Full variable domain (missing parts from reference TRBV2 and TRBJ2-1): EPEVTQTPSHQVTQMGQEVILRCVPISNHLYFYWYRQILGQKVEFLVSFYNNEISEKSEIFDDQFSVERPDGSNFTLKIRSTKLEDSAMYFCASGGLAGGAPYNEQFFGPGTRLTVL.